Here is one TCR beta chain with its context. Antigen specificity is unknown. This entry comes from a study of OX40 agonist ivuxolimab in advanced cancers. Germline V gene data show CDR1 as SNHLY and CDR2 as FYNNEI. The CDR3 loop spans 15 amino acids. V shed 6 bases, J shed 5 bases, and the junction held 5 bases outside the gene matches. Study-wide points: More expanded clones were found, on average, in CD8+ than in CD4+ T cells. Among the nonresponders, some also had low normalized T-cell clonal expansion.

Libraries were prepared by immunoSEQ multiplex PCR; TCRdb keeps only in-frame clonotypes and omits some of them. The data contain about 110,000 clones, more than 70% of them singletons. The J gene is TRBJ2-5, the V gene TRBV2; 14 bases line up with TRBD2. The sequencing here drew on CD4+ or CD8+ T cells sorted from blood, taken in a trial of the OX40 agonist ivuxolimab. The TCR originated in an adult with an advanced solid tumor such as melanoma, head and neck, liver or kidney cancer. The CDR3 reads CASRPGLAGAETQYF. Here the CDR3 DNA reads TGTGCCAGCAGGCCGGGACTAGCGGGAGCTGAGACCCAGTACTTC.